The 15 T cell receptor beta chains listed next were all sequenced from one sample in a study of cytomegalovirus exposure and HLA in healthy donors. This table comes from immunoSEQ multiplex PCR, and its TCRdb copy is limited to in-frame clones, with some not included. The sample yields over 250,000 clones, roughly 85% seen once. Sequenced: PBMCs. Source of these receptors: a young woman in good health and CMV-seronegative.

The rearrangement links TRBV30 to TRBJ1-2; 7 bases are shared with TRBD1. From germline, CDR1 is GTSNPN and CDR2 SVGIG (reference sequence). The CDR3 length is 12 residues. The J segment lost 4 bases and the V segment lost 6 bases, leaving 5 bases of the junction unmatched. The CDR3 spells CACQQGPYGYTF. CDR3 coding DNA: TGTGCCTGCCAACAGGGGCCCTATGGCTACACCTTC.

The rearrangement uses TRBV5-1 and TRBJ2-3; no definite D call. This CDR3 contains 15 residues. Germline CDR1 is SGHRS and CDR2 is YFSETQ. V lost 4 bases and J 2 bases, leaving 14 bases between the germline ends. CDR3 bases: TGCGCCAGCAGCGCTCTAACCTCCCCCACAGATACGCAGTATTTT. The encoded protein is CASSALTSPTDTQYF.

The chain couples TRBV19 to TRBJ1-2; TRBD1 is a possible D gene (5 bases). The germline gives CDR1 LNHDA, CDR2 SQIVND (reference sequence). CDR3 size: 15 residues. V was shortened by 8 bases and J by 3 bases, with 19 bases between the two germline ends. CDR3 amino acids: CASAGPGLRDYGYTF. Here the CDR3 DNA reads TGTGCCAGTGCCGGACCGGGACTTAGGGACTATGGCTACACCTTC. Together with reference TRBV19 and TRBJ1-2, the CDR3 gives the full variable domain: DGGITQSPKYLFRKEGQNVTLSCEQNLNHDAMYWYRQDPGQGLRLIYYSQIVNDFQKGDIAEGYSVSREKKESFPLTVTSAQKNPTAFYLCASAGPGLRDYGYTFGSGTRLTVV.

The V and J genes are TRBV7-2 and TRBJ1-1, with D uncertain. The CDR3 totals 15 residues. The germline CDR1 and CDR2 sequences are SGHTA and FQGNSA. V lost 4 bases and J 6 bases, leaving 18 bases between the germline ends. Here the CDR3 reads CASSSHPGPLAEAFF. The CDR3 DNA sequence: TGTGCCAGCAGCTCCCATCCTGGGCCCCTCGCTGAAGCTTTCTTT.

A single count supports this clone. The chain joins TRBV11-2 to TRBJ1-2, with 7 bases that match TRBD1. CDR1 SGHAT and CDR2 FQNNGV come from the germline V gene. The V and J ends lost 2 bases and 2 bases, in that order; junction bases with no gene match: 8. This CDR3 region has 16 residues. CDR3 region: CASSLTQTGTNYGYTF. The CDR3 bases are TGTGCCAGCAGCTTAACCCAGACAGGGACCAACTATGGCTACACCTTC.

This chain uses TRBV19 with TRBJ2-3, with a possible D match to TRBD2 (5 bases). Germline loops: CDR1 LNHDA, CDR2 SQIVND (reference sequence). This CDR3 has 14 amino acids. Deletions cut 10 bases from V and 2 bases from J, with 16 bases between. DNA for the CDR3: TGTGCCACCAGTGAGGGTAGCAACACAGATACGCAGTATTTT. It translates to CATSEGSNTDTQYF.

This chain connects TRBV7-9 to TRBJ2-1; no clear D gene. The CDR3 loop spans 13 amino acids. Germline CDR1 and CDR2: SEHNR and FQNEAQ (reference sequence). Trimming shortened V by 5 bases and J by 5 bases, and 10 bases separated the two germline ends. The CDR3 nucleotides are TGTGCCAGCAGCCTAGTCAGGCACAATGAGCAGTTCTTC. It is translated as CASSLVRHNEQFF.

The genes are TRBV10-3 and TRBJ2-7, with D tentatively TRBD1 (6 bases). Trimming left V 4 bases short and J 4 bases short, with 14 bases between. Germline CDR1 and CDR2: ENHRY and SYGVKD. The CDR3 extends over 14 amino acids. The CDR3 here is CAISVGQTPYEQYF. The CDR3 DNA reads as TGTGCCATCAGTGTCGGACAGACTCCTTACGAGCAGTACTTC.

The chain has TRBV7-8 and TRBJ1-2; 12 bases match TRBD1. The CDR3 is 16 residues long. The V and J ends lost 2 bases and 4 bases, in that order; junction bases with no gene match: 5. Germline V gives CDR1 SGHVS, CDR2 FQNEAQ. This CDR3 reads CASSLRDRGLVYGYTF. For the CDR3, the DNA is TGTGCCAGCAGCTTAAGGGACAGGGGGCTTGTCTATGGCTACACCTTC.

The chain uses TRBV5-6 and TRBJ2-1; D is perhaps TRBD1 (6 bases). V lost 4 bases and J lost 12, with 29 bases in between. This CDR3 has 17 residues. The germline V gene encodes CDR1 SGHDT and CDR2 YYEEEE. CDR3 DNA sequence: TGTGCCAGCAGCCTGGCCCCCAGGGGCCGCGGGCAGTCTGTGCAGTTCTTC. Translation: CASSLAPRGRGQSVQFF.

The V call is TRBV7-8, the J call TRBJ1-1; D gene ambiguous. V lost 3 bases, J lost 14 bases, and 25 bases lay in between. There are 15 residues in the CDR3. CDR1 SGHVS and CDR2 FQNEAQ come from the germline V gene. CDR3 sequence (DNA): TGTGCCAGCAGCTTGTCGGACGGACTCCCTCAACGACCCTTCTTT. Protein sequence: CASSLSDGLPQRPFF.

The J gene is TRBJ2-7, the V gene TRBV9; perhaps TRBD2 as D (6 bases). The V end lost 5 bases, the J end lost 2 bases, and 14 bases lay between the germline ends. The germline CDR1 and CDR2 sequences are SGDLS and YYNGEE. The CDR3 contains 14 residues. The CDR3 protein is CASSFDGGTYEQYF. CDR3 nucleotide sequence: TGTGCCAGCAGTTTCGACGGGGGTACCTACGAGCAGTACTTC.

The CDR3 reads CASSLRQAGANVLTF. The DNA of the CDR3 is TGTGCCAGCAGCTTAAGACAGGCTGGGGCCAACGTCCTGACTTTC. V and J are TRBV7-2 and TRBJ2-6, with a tentative D call TRBD1 (6 bases). Germline CDR1 is SGHTA and CDR2 is FQGNSA. V lost 2 bases and J lost 2, with 7 bases in between. The length of the CDR3 is 15 residues.

This chain joins TRBV18 and TRBJ1-3; TRBD1 might be the D (5 bases). V lost 6 bases and J lost 4, with 16 bases in between. Germline CDR1 and CDR2: KGHSH and LQKENI. The CDR3 has 15 amino acids. CDR3 bases: TGTGCCAGCTCGCCGGTCAGGGCGTACGGAAACACCATATATTTT. It encodes CASSPVRAYGNTIYF.

V gene TRBV10-3 combines with J gene TRBJ2-1, with 9 nucleotides matching TRBD2. CDR3 length equals 12 residues. V lost 6 bases to trimming and J lost 9 bases; unmatched junction nucleotides: 3. Germline loops: CDR1 ENHRY, CDR2 SYGVKD. The CDR3 region has the DNA TGTGCCATCAGCCTAGCGGGAACTGAGCAGTTCTTC. It yields the protein CAISLAGTEQFF.